The text below deals with one T cell receptor beta chain. This table comes from immunoSEQ multiplex PCR, and its TCRdb copy is limited to in-frame clones, with some not included. The sample has about 380,000 clones, approximately 95% seen once; the top ten hold 0.015% to 0.025%. The sample is drawn from a study of shared T cell receptors in the human thymus. The length of the CDR3 is 15 residues. Trimming took 5 bases from V and 0 from J, leaving 11 bases between them. CDR1 and CDR2 (germline): MDHEN, SYDVKM. This receptor was taken from a human donor. The sequencing sample was made of thymocytes. The chain recombines TRBV28 with TRBJ1-5, with unresolved D. CDR3 DNA sequence: TGTGCCAGCAGTCCCGGACGTTATAGCAATCAGCCCCAGCATTTT. Translated, it gives CASSPGRYSNQPQHF.